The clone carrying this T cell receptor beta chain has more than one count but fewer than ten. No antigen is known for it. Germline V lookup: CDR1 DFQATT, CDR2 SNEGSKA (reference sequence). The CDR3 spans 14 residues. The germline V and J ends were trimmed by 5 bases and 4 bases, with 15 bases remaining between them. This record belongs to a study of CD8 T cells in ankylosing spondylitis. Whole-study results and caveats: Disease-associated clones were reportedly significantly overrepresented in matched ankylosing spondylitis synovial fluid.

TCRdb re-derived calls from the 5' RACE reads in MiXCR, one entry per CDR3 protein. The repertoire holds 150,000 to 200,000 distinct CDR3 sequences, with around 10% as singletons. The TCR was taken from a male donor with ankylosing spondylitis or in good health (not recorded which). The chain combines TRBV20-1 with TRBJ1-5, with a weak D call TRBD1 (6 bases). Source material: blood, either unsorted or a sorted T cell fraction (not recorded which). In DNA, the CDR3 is TGCAGTGCTGCGGGGGGCAGTTGGAATCAGCCCCAGCATTTT. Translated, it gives CSAAGGSWNQPQHF.